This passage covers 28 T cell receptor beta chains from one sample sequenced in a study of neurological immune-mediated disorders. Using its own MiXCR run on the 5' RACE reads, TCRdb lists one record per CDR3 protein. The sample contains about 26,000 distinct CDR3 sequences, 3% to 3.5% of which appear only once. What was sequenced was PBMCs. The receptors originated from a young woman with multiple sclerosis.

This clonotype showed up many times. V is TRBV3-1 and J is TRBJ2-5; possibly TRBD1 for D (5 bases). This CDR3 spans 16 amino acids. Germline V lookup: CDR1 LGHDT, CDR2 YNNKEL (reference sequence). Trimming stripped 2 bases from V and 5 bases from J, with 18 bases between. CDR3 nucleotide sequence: TGTGCCAGCAGCCAACCGACGGCAGGGTTTTTGGAGACCCAGTACTTC. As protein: CASSQPTAGFLETQYF.

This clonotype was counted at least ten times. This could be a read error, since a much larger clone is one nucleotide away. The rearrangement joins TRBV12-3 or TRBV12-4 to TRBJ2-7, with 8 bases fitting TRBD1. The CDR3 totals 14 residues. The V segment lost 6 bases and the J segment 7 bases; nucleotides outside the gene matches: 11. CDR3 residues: CASSSGQVTQEQYF. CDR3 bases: TGTGCCAGCAGCTCGGGACAGGTGACCCAAGAGCAGTACTTC.

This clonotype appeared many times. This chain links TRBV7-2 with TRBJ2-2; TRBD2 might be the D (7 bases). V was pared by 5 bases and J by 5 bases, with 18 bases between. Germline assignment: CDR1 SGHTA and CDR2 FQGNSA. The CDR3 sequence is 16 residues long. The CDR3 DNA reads TGTGCCAGCAGCGGGGGGGGACACTCACAAACCGGGGAGCTGTTTTTT. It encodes CASSGGGHSQTGELFF.

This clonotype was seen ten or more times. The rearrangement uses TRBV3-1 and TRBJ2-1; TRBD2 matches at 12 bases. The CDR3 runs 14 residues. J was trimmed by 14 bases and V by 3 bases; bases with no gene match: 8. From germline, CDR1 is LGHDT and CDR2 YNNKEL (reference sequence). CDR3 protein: CASSHSSGRAGEFF. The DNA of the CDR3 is TGTGCCAGCAGCCATTCTAGCGGGAGGGCCGGTGAGTTCTTC.

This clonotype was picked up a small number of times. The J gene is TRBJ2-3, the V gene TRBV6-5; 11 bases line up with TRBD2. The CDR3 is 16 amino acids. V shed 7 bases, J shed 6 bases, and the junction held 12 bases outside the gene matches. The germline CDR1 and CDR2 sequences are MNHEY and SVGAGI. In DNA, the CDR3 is TGTGCCAGCAATCGTCTTAGCGGGAGGGCCGGGGATACGCAGTATTTT. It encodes CASNRLSGRAGDTQYF.

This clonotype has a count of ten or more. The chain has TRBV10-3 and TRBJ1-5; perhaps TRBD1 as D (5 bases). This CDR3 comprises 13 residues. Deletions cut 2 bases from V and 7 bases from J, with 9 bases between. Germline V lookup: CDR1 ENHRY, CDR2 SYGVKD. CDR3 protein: CAISEERDQPQHF. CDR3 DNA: TGTGCCATCAGTGAGGAACGGGACCAGCCCCAGCATTTT.

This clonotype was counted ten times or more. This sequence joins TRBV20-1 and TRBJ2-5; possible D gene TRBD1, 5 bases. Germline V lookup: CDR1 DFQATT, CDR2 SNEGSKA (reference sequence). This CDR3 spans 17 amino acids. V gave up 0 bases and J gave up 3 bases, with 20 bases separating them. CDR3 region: CSARDRPRQGWKETQYF. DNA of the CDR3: TGCAGTGCTAGAGATCGCCCCCGGCAGGGCTGGAAAGAGACCCAGTACTTC.

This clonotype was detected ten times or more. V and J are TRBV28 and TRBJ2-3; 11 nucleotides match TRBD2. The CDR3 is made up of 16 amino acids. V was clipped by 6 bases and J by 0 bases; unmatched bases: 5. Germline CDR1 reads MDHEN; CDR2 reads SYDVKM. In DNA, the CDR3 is TGTGCCAGCAGCCGCGGGACTAGCGGTAGCACAGATACGCAGTATTTT. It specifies CASSRGTSGSTDTQYF.

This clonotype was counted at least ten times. The CDR3 coding sequence is TGTGCCAGCTCACCATCGGACCAAGAGACCCAGTACTTC. Translated, it gives CASSPSDQETQYF. The chain links TRBV18 to TRBJ2-5; the D is unclear. The CDR3 totals 13 residues. V was trimmed by 2 bases and J by 0 bases, leaving 4 bases between them. Germline V gives CDR1 KGHSH, CDR2 LQKENI.

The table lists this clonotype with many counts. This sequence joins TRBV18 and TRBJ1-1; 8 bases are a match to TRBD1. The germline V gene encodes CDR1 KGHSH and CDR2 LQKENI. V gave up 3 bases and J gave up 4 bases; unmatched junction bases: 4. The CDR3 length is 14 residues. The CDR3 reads CASSPDRVVTEAFF. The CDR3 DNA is TGTGCCAGCTCACCGGACAGGGTGGTCACTGAAGCTTTCTTT.

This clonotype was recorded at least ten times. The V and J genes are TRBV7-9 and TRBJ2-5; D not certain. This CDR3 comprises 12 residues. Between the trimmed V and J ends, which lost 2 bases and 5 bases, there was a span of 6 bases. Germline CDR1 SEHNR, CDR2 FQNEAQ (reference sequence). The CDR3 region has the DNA TGTGCCAGCAGCTTAACTCGGGAGACCCAGTACTTC. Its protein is CASSLTRETQYF.

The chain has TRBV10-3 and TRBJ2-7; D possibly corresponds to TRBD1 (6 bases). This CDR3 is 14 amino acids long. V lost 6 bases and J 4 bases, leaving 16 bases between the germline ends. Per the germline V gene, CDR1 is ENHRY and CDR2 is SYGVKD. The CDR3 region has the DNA TGTGCCATCAGAGCCGGGACATCAGCATACGAGCAGTACTTC. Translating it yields CAIRAGTSAYEQYF.

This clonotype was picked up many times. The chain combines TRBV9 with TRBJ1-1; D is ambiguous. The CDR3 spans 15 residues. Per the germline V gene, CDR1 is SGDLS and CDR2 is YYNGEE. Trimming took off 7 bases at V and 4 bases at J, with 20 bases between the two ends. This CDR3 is CASYYLAEAPTEAFF. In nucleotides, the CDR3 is TGTGCCAGCTATTACCTTGCCGAGGCGCCCACTGAAGCTTTCTTT.

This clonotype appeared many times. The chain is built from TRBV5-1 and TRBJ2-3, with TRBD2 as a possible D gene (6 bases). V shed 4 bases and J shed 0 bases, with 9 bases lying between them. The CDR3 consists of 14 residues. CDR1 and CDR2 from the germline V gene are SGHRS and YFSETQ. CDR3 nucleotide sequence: TGCGCCAGCAGCACGGGGACTAGCACAGATACGCAGTATTTT. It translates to CASSTGTSTDTQYF.

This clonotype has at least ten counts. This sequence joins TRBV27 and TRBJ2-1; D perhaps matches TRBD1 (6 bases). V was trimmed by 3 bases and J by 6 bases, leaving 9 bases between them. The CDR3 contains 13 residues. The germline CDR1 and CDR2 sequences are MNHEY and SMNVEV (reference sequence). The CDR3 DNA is TGTGCCAGCAGTTTTGGGGGCATCAATGAGCAGTTCTTC. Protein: CASSFGGINEQFF.

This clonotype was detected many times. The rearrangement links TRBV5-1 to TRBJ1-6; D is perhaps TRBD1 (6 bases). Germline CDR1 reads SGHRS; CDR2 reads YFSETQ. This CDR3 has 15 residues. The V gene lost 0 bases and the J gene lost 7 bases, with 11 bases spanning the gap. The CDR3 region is CASSLAGGWNSPLHF. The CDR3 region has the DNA TGCGCCAGCAGCTTGGCTGGGGGCTGGAATTCACCCCTCCACTTT.

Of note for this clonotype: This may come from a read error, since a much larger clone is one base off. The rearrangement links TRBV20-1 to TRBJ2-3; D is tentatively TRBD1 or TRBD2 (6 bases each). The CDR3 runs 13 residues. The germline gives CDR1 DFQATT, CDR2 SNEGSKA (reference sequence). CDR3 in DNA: TGCAGTGCCCTGGGGGCTAGCGTAGATACGCAGTGTTTT. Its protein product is CSALGASVDTQCF.

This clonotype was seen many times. The CDR3 region has the DNA TGTGCCAGCAGTGCGGGACTCCCAAGGGTAGGTGAGCAGTTCTTC. Amino acids: CASSAGLPRVGEQFF. This chain uses TRBV9 with TRBJ2-1; D might be TRBD2 (6 bases). Germline loops: CDR1 SGDLS, CDR2 YYNGEE. Trimming cost V 5 bases and J 9 bases, with 21 bases left between them. The CDR3 covers 15 residues.

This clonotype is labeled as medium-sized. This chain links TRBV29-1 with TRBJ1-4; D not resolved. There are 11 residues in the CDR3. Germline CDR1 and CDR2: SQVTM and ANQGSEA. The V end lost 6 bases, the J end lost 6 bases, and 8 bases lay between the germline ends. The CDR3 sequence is CSVRTDEKLFF. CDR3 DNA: TGCAGCGTAAGGACGGATGAAAAACTGTTTTTT.

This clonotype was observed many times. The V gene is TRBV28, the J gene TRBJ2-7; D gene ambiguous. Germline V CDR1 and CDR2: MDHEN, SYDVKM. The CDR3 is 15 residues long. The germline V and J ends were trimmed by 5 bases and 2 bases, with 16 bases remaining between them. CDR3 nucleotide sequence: TGTGCCAGCAGTGTCTCGACAAAGCCCACCTACGAGCAGTACTTC. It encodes CASSVSTKPTYEQYF.

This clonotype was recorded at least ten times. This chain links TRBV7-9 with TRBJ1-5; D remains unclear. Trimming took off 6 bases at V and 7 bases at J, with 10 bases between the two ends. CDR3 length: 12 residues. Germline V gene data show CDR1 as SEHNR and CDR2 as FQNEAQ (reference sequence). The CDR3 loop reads CASSLSNQPQHF. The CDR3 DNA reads TGTGCCAGCAGTTTATCTAACCAGCCCCAGCATTTT.

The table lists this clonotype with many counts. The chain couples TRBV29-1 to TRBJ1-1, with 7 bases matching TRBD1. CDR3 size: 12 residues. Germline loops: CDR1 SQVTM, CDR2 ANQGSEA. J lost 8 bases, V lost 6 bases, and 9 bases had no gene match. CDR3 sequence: CSVADRAREAFF. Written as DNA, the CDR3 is TGCAGCGTCGCTGACAGGGCGAGGGAAGCTTTCTTT.

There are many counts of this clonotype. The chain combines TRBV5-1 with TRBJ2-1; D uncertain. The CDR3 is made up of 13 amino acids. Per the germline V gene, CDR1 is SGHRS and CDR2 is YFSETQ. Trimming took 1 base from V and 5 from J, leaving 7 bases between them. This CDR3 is CASSLKWDNEQFF. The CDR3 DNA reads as TGCGCCAGCAGCTTGAAATGGGACAATGAGCAGTTCTTC.

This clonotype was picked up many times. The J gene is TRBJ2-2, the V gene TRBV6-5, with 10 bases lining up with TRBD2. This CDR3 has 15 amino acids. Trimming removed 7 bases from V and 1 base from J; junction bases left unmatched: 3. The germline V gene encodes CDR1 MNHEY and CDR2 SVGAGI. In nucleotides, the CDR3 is TGTGCCAGCACGCCTAGCGGGGGGAACACCGGGGAGCTGTTTTTT. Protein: CASTPSGGNTGELFF.

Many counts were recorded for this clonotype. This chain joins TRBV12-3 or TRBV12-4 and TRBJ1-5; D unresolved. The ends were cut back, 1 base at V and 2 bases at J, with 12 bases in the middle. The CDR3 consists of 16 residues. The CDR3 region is CASSLVAGTGNQPQHF. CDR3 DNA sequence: TGTGCCAGCAGTTTAGTGGCAGGAACGGGCAATCAGCCCCAGCATTTT.

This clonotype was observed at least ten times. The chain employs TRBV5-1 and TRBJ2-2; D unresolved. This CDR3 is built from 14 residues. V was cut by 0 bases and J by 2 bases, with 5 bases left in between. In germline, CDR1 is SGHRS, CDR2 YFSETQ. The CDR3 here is CASSLEPNTGELFF. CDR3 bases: TGCGCCAGCAGCTTGGAGCCAAACACCGGGGAGCTGTTTTTT.

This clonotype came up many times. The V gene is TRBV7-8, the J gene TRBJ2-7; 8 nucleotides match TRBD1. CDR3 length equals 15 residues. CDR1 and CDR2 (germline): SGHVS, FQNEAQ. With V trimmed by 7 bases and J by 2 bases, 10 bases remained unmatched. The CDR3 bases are TGTGCCAGCACCCCTCGTTGGGACAGGCCCTACGAGCAGTACTTC. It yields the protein CASTPRWDRPYEQYF.

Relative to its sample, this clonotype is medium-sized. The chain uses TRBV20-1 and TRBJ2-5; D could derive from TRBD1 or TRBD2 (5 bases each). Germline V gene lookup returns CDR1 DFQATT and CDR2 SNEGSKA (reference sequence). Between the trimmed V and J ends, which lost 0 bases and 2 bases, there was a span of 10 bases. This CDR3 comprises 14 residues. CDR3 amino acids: CSARDSGPQETQYF. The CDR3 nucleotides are TGCAGTGCTAGAGATTCGGGACCACAAGAGACCCAGTACTTC.